Shown below are 17 T cell receptor beta chains from a single sample sequenced in a study of T cell repertoires in urothelial bladder cancer. Assay: immunoSEQ multiplex PCR; the TCRdb copy retains only in-frame clones and omits some. The sample yields 1,200 to 1,500 clones, under 70% seen once. Input material: tumor-infiltrating cells from bladder cancer. These receptors all stem from a human donor with urothelial carcinoma.

The chain has TRBV29-1 and TRBJ1-2; 9 bases are shared with TRBD1. V was pared by 7 bases and J by 2 bases, with 5 bases of the junction left unmatched. The CDR3 loop spans 13 amino acids. Germline CDR1 reads SQVTM; CDR2 reads ANQGSEA. The CDR3 here is CSGEGQGNYGYTF. In nucleotides, the CDR3 is TGCAGCGGGGAGGGACAGGGAAACTATGGCTACACCTTC.

J is TRBJ2-2 and V is TRBV19; 9 positions agree with TRBD2. The CDR3 has 14 residues. Germline-derived CDR1 and CDR2 are LNHDA and SQIVND (reference sequence). V lost 9 bases to trimming and J lost 5 bases; unmatched junction nucleotides: 7. Written as DNA, the CDR3 is TGTGCCAGCACGGGACTAGCTCGTACCGGGGAGCTGTTTTTT. This sequence encodes CASTGLARTGELFF.

The V gene is TRBV5-6, the J gene TRBJ2-3; 7 nucleotides agree with TRBD1. Germline V CDR1 and CDR2: SGHDT, YYEEEE. The CDR3 totals 15 residues. V lost 6 bases, J lost 1 base, and 8 bases stayed unmatched. The DNA for the CDR3 is TGTGCCAGCAAGCGGCACAGGGGAGGCACAGATACGCAGTATTTT. Protein: CASKRHRGGTDTQYF.

The chain employs TRBV7-9 and TRBJ2-6; 9 bases match TRBD2. V shed 3 bases and J 0 bases; nucleotides not matched to a gene: 3. This CDR3 comprises 17 residues. In germline, CDR1 is SEHNR, CDR2 FQNEAQ (reference sequence). Here the CDR3 DNA reads TGTGCCAGCAGCTTGGCGGGGGGGTACTCTGGGGCCAACGTCCTGACTTTC. Translated, it gives CASSLAGGYSGANVLTF.

This sequence joins TRBV6-4 and TRBJ2-7, with TRBD2 matching over 10 bases. V was pared by 7 bases and J by 0 bases, with 18 bases of the junction left unmatched. The CDR3 extends over 19 amino acids. Germline V CDR1 and CDR2: MRHNA, SNTAGT. The CDR3 DNA is TGTGCCAGCACTAGAGCCCTAGCGGGAGCAGTGGCCGGCTCCTACGAGCAGTACTTC. Translated: CASTRALAGAVAGSYEQYF.

This clone was seen only a few times. V gene TRBV28 combines with J gene TRBJ1-2; TRBD1 might be the D (5 bases). The CDR3 consists of 12 residues. Trimming cost V 5 bases and J 6 bases, with 10 bases left between them. CDR1 is MDHEN and CDR2 is SYDVKM in the germline V gene. The CDR3 protein is CASSGGTDGYTF. DNA for the CDR3: TGTGCCAGCAGTGGGGGTACCGATGGCTACACCTTC.

A few counts support this clone. The chain recombines TRBV19 with TRBJ2-7; weak D call: TRBD2 (6 bases). The CDR3 extends over 14 amino acids. CDR1 is LNHDA, CDR2 SQIVND, per germline (reference sequence). Trimming pared 3 bases from V and 3 bases from J, leaving 12 bases between. CDR3 DNA sequence: TGTGCCAGTAGTATCGGGACTTCCAACTACGAGCAGTACTTC. Translation: CASSIGTSNYEQYF.

The V and J genes are TRBV5-4 and TRBJ2-3; TRBD2 agrees at 7 bases. With V trimmed by 7 bases and J by 3 bases, 8 bases remained unmatched. Germline lookup yields CDR1 SGHNT and CDR2 YYREEE (reference sequence). This CDR3 is 14 amino acids long. The CDR3 is CASSEGGITDTQYF. CDR3 nucleotide sequence: TGTGCCAGCTCAGAGGGAGGGATTACAGATACGCAGTATTTT.

This clone was observed a handful of times. V and J are TRBV19 and TRBJ2-7, with TRBD1 identical over 9 bases. Germline values: CDR1 LNHDA, CDR2 SQIVND (reference sequence). The V segment lost 6 bases and the J segment 6 bases; nucleotides outside the gene matches: 9. The length of the CDR3 is 14 residues. The CDR3 loop is CASSGTGQGFEQYF. CDR3 DNA sequence: TGTGCCAGTAGCGGCACGGGACAGGGATTCGAGCAGTACTTC.

The CDR3 nucleotides are TGCAGCGTTGAAGATCGGGGCAGGCCGAGCTCTGGAAACACCATATATTTT. It codes for CSVEDRGRPSSGNTIYF. This rearrangement joins TRBV29-1 to TRBJ1-3, with a possible D match to TRBD1 (5 bases). The V end was cut by 0 bases, the J end by 0 bases, with 15 bases between. Germline V gene data show CDR1 as SQVTM and CDR2 as ANQGSEA. CDR3 size: 17 residues.

This clone was observed a handful of times. The chain has TRBV4-1 and TRBJ2-1; TRBD2 aligns across 12 bases. V gave up 0 bases and J gave up 0 bases; unmatched junction bases: 6. The CDR3 is 19 residues long. Germline V lookup: CDR1 MGHRA, CDR2 YSYEKL. CDR3 nucleotides: TGCGCCAGCAGCCAAGATGCTAGCGGGGGGGCGCGCTCCTACAATGAGCAGTTCTTC. The encoded protein is CASSQDASGGARSYNEQFF.

This clone was picked up one time. J is TRBJ2-3 and V is TRBV4-2; a possible D gene is TRBD1 (7 bases). With 4 bases removed from V and 0 bases from J, the gap between germline ends came to 11 bases. CDR1 and CDR2 from the germline V gene are LGHNA and YNFKEQ. The CDR3 totals 15 residues. The CDR3 is CASSPGGSSTDTQYF. The CDR3 DNA sequence: TGTGCCAGCAGCCCAGGGGGGTCTAGCACAGATACGCAGTATTTT.

This clone was seen more than once but under ten times. The CDR3 loop is CASSLWGAGGRSYEQYF. The DNA of the CDR3 is TGTGCCAGCAGCCTATGGGGAGCGGGGGGCCGATCCTACGAGCAGTACTTC. The chain has TRBV5-4 and TRBJ2-7; 9 nucleotides align to TRBD2. This CDR3 is 17 amino acids long. J gave up 1 base and V 4 bases, and 12 bases lay outside the gene matches. Germline CDR1 is SGHNT and CDR2 is YYREEE (reference sequence).

This clone came up a few times. The chain carries TRBV12-5 and TRBJ1-2, with D possibly TRBD1 on 6 matching bases. V shed 2 bases and J shed 2 bases, with 12 bases lying between them. This CDR3 is 15 amino acids long. Germline lookup yields CDR1 LGHNT and CDR2 FRNRAP. DNA of the CDR3: TGTGCTAGTGGTTTGTGGGGGGGGCACAACTATGGCTACACCTTC. Protein sequence: CASGLWGGHNYGYTF.

The chain recombines TRBV7-6 with TRBJ1-1; 9 bases align to TRBD1. Trimming removed 1 base from V and 5 bases from J; junction bases left unmatched: 5. CDR3 length: 15 amino acids. Germline V gene data show CDR1 as SGHVS and CDR2 as FNYEAQ. The CDR3 DNA follows: TGTGCCAGCAGCTTAGAAGACAGGGGGTGGACTGAAGCTTTCTTT. It specifies CASSLEDRGWTEAFF.

V and J are TRBV11-3 and TRBJ2-1; TRBD2 agrees at 11 bases. The CDR3 has 15 amino acids. Trimming cost V 1 base and J 6 bases; bases outside gene matches: 2. Germline V gives CDR1 SGHNT, CDR2 YENEEA. This CDR3 reads CASSLGTSGFNEQFF. Written as DNA, the CDR3 is TGTGCCAGCAGCTTAGGGACTAGCGGGTTCAATGAGCAGTTCTTC.

The rearrangement links TRBV2 to TRBJ2-1, with D uncertain. The CDR3 has 15 amino acids. Germline CDR1 and CDR2: SNHLY and FYNNEI. Trimming shortened V by 6 bases and J by 2 bases, and 14 bases separated the two germline ends. The CDR3 coding sequence is TGTGCCAGCAGGGAACTTGGTGGCACCTACAATGAGCAGTTCTTC. It specifies CASRELGGTYNEQFF. The full variable domain, rest sourced from reference TRBV2 and TRBJ2-1, is EPEVTQTPSHQVTQMGQEVILRCVPISNHLYFYWYRQILGQKVEFLVSFYNNEISEKSEIFDDQFSVERPDGSNFTLKIRSTKLEDSAMYFCASRELGGTYNEQFFGPGTRLTVL.